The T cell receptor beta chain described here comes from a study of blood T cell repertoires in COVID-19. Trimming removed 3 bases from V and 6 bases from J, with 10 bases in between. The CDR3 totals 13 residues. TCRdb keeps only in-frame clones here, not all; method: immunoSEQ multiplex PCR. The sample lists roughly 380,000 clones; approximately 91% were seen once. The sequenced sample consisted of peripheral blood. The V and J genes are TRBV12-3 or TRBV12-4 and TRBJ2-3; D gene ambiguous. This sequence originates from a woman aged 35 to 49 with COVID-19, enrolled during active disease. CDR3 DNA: TGTGCCAGCAGTTTCTCCTCCCTGGATACGCAGTATTTT. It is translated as CASSFSSLDTQYF.